Here is one TCR beta chain with its context. Its antigen is undetermined. Naive CD8 cells comprised CD45RO-negative, CCR7-positively selected cells, excluding terminally differentiated effector memory CD45RA+ cells. Those who donated, Caucasian adults without exception, all lived in Nashville, Tennessee. The material for each subset, its genomic DNA, was split evenly across several immunoSEQ plates. Profiled with immunoSEQ multiplex PCR; TCRdb holds only in-frame clones, not every one. Seen here are about 2.1 million clones, just over 90% observed once, and the top ten hold roughly 1.7%. This specimen comes from a study of shared clonotypes between healthy human individuals. Per germline, CDR1 SEHNR and CDR2 FQNEAQ (reference sequence). Trimming stripped 2 bases from V and 0 bases from J, with 11 bases between. The length of the CDR3 is 16 residues. Regarding the study as a whole: Estimated richness values were generally larger in naive subsets than in memory subsets. Between a few donors, naive CD4 clonotypes were shared at a level of about 5%.

The sequenced sample consisted of naive CD8+ T cells from PBMCs. The rearrangement uses TRBV7-9 and TRBJ2-4, with a possible D match to TRBD1 (5 bases). The TCR was taken from a man younger than 30 in good health. Some clones in this sample may be carry-over from other donors' samples. The CDR3 loop is CASSLKGQLAKNIQYF. The CDR3 DNA reads TGTGCCAGCAGCTTAAAGGGGCAACTAGCCAAAAACATTCAGTACTTC.